Reported below is one T cell receptor beta chain. Its specific antigen is unknown. No clone much larger than this one lies a single base away; base qualities are absent. This sample is drawn from a study of T cell responses to AZD1222 COVID-19 vaccine (dated by TCRdb to the early 2020s). Study-wide context: Because spike-specific TCR depth and breadth did not differ between the two schedules, AZD1222 recipients who got a second dose at roughly 4 weeks were pooled with those who got a second dose at roughly 12 weeks. A total of 240 or so trial participants underwent TCR sequencing, of whom about 200 had received two doses of AZD1222 and 26 had received two doses of the MenACWY control vaccine. Trial participants were enrolled by age into 18-55, 56-69 and 70-plus year subgroups, with about 150, 27 and 61 TCR-sequenced participants respectively.

General study outcomes and caveats: Conclusions about previously exposed vaccinees are limited, since just 5 or 6 AZD1222 recipients were seropositive for SARS-CoV-2 at baseline. CD4 TCRs associated with the vaccine covered the entire spike protein, and the dominant responses were in regions 160-218 and 743-854. Participants were mostly white British, with more females than males. The authors suggested clonal diversity may have been underestimated. Reportedly, almost half of the unique spike-specific TCRs recognized epitopes lying outside the regions that are mutated in the B.1.351 and B.1.1.7 variants. After two AZD1222 doses, spike-specific TCR breadth and depth were significantly higher than at day 0 and than in MenACWY recipients. In the small 56-69-year group, the increase in depth fell short of significance, most likely because of low power. Because no day 14 peak-response samples were available, repertoires were characterized only after the peak T cell response.

The sample's time point, from its label and the paper: baseline before first vaccination. Samples from vaccinated people were obtained from the UK trials COV001 and COV002, which included a single-blind randomized controlled phase 2/3 trial of AZD1222 (ChAdOx1 nCoV-19) in healthy adults. For TCRbeta chain sequencing, PBMC samples from trial participants were taken at day 0 and at day 28 after the second dose. As encoded in the germline V gene, CDR1 is MDHEN while CDR2 is SYDVKM. The CDR3 has 16 amino acids, counting the end cysteine and phenylalanine. Of all the DNA, just the CDR3 is kept, 48 bases in frame from base 1. Trimming leaves V shorter by 4 bases and J shorter by 5 bases, with the junction holding 11 bases beyond the gene matches. The CDR3 regions of human TCRbeta chains were subjected to immunosequencing. The study's own analysis went as follows. Repertoire TCRs were checked for matches against a reference library of SARS-CoV-2-specific TCRs that had been generated using the MIRA antigen-specificity platform. Breadth was defined as the fraction of unique TCRs that were SARS-CoV-2-associated, and depth was defined as the fraction of total T cells that were SARS-CoV-2-associated. Using the MIRA data, each spike-specific TCR was assigned both to the spike region to which the TCR was reactive and to a CD4 or CD8 class. Log10-transformed breadth and depth values were compared by one-way ANOVA with Sidak's multiple comparisons tests. TCRdb carries this immuneACCESS record with in-frame sequences only. Its versions omit some clonotypes, under half of them owing to an unresolved V gene in the studies checked, with the rest unexplained. The D gene and trimming were derived from the DNA, and the V and J assignments and clone size from that table. The sample yields 100,000 to 150,000 clones; 70% to 90% were counted once. 8.5% to 12% of the sample is held by the ten biggest clonotypes.

The source is an adult in good health. The sequencing used peripheral blood, collected on day 0 of AZD1222 vaccination. In this chain, TRBV28 is recombined with TRBJ2-1, with 7 central nucleotides matching TRBD2. The bases are TGTGCCAGCAGTTCCTCCCGGCGGGGGACTGACAATGAGCAGTTCTTC. This encodes CASSSSRRGTDNEQFF.